This entry features one T cell receptor (beta chain) sequence. Its antigen is still unknown. Nothing much larger sits one base from this clone, and base qualities are not available. CDR1 and CDR2, per the germline V gene (reference sequence), are DFQATT and SNEGSKA. Reading from cysteine to phenylalanine, the CDR3 counts 14 amino acids. Only the CDR3 region is kept as DNA, spanning 42 bases read in frame from base 1. The junction shows trimming of 0 bases on V and 7 bases on J, and the gene matches do not reach 8 bases of it. The data were obtained in a study of breast tumors, draining lymph nodes, adjacent tissues (dated by TCRdb to the mid-2010s). With regard to the full study: The study compared TCR beta repertoires across tumor, adjacent nontumor tissue and axillary lymph nodes from breast cancer patients. In human breast cancer, the study set out to assess how tumor, surrounding tissue and draining lymph node repertoires relate to one another and whether T cells might be exchanged between them.

Results the study describes overall, beyond this receptor: T-cell repertoire diversity in tumors was found to be lower than in lymph nodes but higher than in nontumor tissue, and preferential V and J gene usage was observed. Tumor and nontumor tissue repertoires were significantly more similar in luminal-like than in basal-like breast cancer. The conclusion that tumor T cells originate in lymph nodes was presented as consistent with a hypothesis rather than as directly demonstrated. The data were considered consistent with most tumor T cells being derived from the lymph node and subsequently expanding within tumor tissue.

The listed sequencing device is Illumina HiSeq 2000. TCR beta chain libraries were generated through multiplex PCR amplification. The amplified TCR beta chain products were analyzed by high-throughput sequencing. The public sequencing data were trimmed at Q25 with fastp and processed into clonotypes with MiXCR by TCRdb, which kept only in-frame beta chains. When rows share a CDR3 protein, they turn into one entry using the most common DNA and genes. The sample table contains about 60,000 distinct CDR3 sequences; only one count was recorded for less than 75% of them. Around a fifth of the sample is held by the ten biggest clonotypes.

This clonotype was sampled from a female donor with breast cancer. Some clones in this sample may be carry-over from other donors' samples. The specimen sequenced was breast tumor tissue. The V and J genes are TRBV20-1 and TRBJ2-7; TRBD2 fits 8 bases in the junction. The nucleotides read TGCAGTGCTAGAGAGGCAGCGGGAGCGGGTGAGCAGTACTTC. This yields the protein CSAREAAGAGEQYF.